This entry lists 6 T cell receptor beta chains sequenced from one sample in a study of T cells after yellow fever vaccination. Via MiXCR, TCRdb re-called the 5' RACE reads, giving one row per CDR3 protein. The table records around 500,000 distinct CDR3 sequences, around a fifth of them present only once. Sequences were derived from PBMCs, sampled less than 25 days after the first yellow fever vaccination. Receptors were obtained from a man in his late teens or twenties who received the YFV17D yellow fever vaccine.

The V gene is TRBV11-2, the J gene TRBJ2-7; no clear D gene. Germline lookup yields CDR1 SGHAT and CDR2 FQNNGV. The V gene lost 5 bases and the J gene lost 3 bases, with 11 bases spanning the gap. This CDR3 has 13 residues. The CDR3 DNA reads TGTGCCAGCAGCCGTGGGAACTTCTACGAGCAGTACTTC. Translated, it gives CASSRGNFYEQYF.

The CDR3 sequence is CASRRPGQGGYGYTF. Written as DNA, the CDR3 is TGTGCCAGCAGGCGTCCGGGACAGGGAGGCTATGGCTACACCTTC. V is TRBV5-5 and J is TRBJ1-2, with TRBD1 matching over 9 bases. Germline assignment: CDR1 SGHKS and CDR2 YYEKEE (reference sequence). Germline trimming cut 5 bases from V and 4 bases from J; bases unmatched to any gene: 9. The CDR3 is 15 residues long.

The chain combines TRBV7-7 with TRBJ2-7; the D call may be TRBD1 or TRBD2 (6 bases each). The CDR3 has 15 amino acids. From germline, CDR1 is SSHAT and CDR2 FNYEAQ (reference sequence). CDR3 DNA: TGTGCTAGCAGCCCTACTCGGGGGCCGTCCTACGAGCAGTACGTC. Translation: CASSPTRGPSYEQYV.

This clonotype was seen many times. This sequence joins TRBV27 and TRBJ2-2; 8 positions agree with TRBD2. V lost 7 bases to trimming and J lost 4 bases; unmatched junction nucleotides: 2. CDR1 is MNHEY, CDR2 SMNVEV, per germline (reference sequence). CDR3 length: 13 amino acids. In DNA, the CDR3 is TGTGCCAGCAAACGGGGGGGCACCGGGGAGCTGTTTTTT. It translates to CASKRGGTGELFF.

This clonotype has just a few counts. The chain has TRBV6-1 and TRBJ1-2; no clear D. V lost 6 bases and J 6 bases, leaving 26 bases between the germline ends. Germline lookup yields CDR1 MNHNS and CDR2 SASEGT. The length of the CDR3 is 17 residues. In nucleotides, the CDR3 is TGTGCCAGCAGCGACACTGGGTTAGCTGGGCGAGCGGATGGCTACACCTTC. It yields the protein CASSDTGLAGRADGYTF.

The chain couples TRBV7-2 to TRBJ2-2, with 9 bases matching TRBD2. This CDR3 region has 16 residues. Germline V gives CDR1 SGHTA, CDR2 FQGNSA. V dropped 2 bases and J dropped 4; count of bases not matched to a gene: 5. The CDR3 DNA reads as TGTGCCAGCAGCTTACCGGCGGGAGGGCTCACCGGGGAGCTGTTTTTT. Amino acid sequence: CASSLPAGGLTGELFF. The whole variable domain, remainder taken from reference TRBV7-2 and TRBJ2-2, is GAGVSQSPSNKVTEKGKDVELRCDPISGHTALYWYRQSLGQGLEFLIYFQGNSAPDKSGLPSDRFSAERTGGSVSTLTIQRTQQEDSAVYLCASSLPAGGLTGELFFGEGSRLTVL.